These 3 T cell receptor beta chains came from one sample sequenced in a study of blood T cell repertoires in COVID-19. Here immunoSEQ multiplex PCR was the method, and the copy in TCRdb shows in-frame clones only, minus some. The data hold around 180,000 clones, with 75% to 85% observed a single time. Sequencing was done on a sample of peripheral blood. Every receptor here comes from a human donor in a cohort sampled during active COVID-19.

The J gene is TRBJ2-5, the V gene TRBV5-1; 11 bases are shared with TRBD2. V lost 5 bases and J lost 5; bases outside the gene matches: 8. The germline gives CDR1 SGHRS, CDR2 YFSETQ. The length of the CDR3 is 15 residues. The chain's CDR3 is CASRLAGDSQETQYF. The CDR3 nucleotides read TGCGCCAGCAGACTAGCGGGAGATAGCCAGGAGACCCAGTACTTC.

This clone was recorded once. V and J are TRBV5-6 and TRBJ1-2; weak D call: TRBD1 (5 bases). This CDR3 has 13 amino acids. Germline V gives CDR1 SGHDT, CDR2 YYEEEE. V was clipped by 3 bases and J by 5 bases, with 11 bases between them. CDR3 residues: CASSSSGGYGYTF. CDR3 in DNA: TGTGCCAGCAGCTCTTCCGGGGGATATGGCTACACCTTC.

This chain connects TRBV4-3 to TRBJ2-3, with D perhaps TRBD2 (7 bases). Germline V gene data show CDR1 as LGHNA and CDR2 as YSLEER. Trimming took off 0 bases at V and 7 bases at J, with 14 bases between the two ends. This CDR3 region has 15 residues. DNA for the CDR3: TGCGCCAGCAGCCAAGAGGTGCGGGGGACAAATACGCAGTATTTT. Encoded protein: CASSQEVRGTNTQYF.